A few counts support the clone carrying this T cell receptor (beta chain). With 6 bases removed from V and 2 bases from J, the gap between germline ends came to 7 bases. Germline lookup yields CDR1 ENHRY and CDR2 SYGVKD. CDR3 size: 12 residues. These data come from a study of preoperative IRX-2 immunotherapy in early breast cancer. The sample's treatment: preoperative locoregional IRX-2 cytokine immunotherapy. This phase Ib study tested locoregional IRX-2 cytokine immunotherapy given before surgery. Using immunoSEQ multiplex PCR, the repertoire was profiled, and TCRdb retains in-frame clones only, with some absent. Altogether 25,000 to 30,000 clones are present, 90% being singletons, with the ten largest covering approximately 9.9%.

V and J are TRBV10-3 and TRBJ1-1, with D maybe TRBD1 (5 bases). The receptor comes from a human donor with breast cancer. The sample was taken from a patient treated with IRX-2 immunotherapy. The CDR3 sequence is CAIRGVNTEAFF. CDR3 nucleotides: TGTGCCATCAGAGGGGTAAACACTGAAGCTTTCTTT.